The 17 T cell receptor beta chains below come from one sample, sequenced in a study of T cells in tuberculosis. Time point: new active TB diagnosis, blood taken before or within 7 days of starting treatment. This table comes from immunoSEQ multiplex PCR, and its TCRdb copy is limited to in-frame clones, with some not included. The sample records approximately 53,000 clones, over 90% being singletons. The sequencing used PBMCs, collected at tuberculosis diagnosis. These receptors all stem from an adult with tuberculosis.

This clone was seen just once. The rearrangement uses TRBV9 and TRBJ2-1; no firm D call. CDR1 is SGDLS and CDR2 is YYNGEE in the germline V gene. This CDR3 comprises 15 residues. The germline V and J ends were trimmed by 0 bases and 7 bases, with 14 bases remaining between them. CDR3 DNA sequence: TGTGCCAGCAGCGTAGAAACTCAGGTCGGAAATGAGCAGTTCTTC. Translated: CASSVETQVGNEQFF.

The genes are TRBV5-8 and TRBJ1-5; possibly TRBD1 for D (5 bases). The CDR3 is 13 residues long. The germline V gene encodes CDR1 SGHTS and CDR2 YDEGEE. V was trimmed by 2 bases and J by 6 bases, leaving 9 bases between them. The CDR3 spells CASSFGQGQPQHF. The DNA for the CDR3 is TGTGCCAGCAGCTTTGGGCAGGGTCAGCCCCAGCATTTT.

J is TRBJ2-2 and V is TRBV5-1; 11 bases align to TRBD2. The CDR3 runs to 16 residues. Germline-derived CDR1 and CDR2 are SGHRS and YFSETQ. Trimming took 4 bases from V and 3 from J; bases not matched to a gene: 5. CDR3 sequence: CASSQLAGADTGELFF. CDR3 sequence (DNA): TGCGCCAGCAGCCAACTAGCGGGAGCGGACACCGGGGAGCTGTTTTTT.

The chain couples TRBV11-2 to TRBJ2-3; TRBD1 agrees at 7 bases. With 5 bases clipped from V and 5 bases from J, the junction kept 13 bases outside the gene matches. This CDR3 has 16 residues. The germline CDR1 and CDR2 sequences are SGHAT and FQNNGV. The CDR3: CASSLGTALLEDTQYF. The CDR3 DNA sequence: TGTGCCAGCAGCCTCGGGACAGCTCTCTTGGAAGATACGCAGTATTTT.

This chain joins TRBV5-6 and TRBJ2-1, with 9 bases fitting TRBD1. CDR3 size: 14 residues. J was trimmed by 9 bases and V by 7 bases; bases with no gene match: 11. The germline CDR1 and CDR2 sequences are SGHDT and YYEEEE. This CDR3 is CASALYTGGGEQFF. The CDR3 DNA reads TGTGCCAGCGCCCTCTACACAGGGGGCGGTGAGCAGTTCTTC.

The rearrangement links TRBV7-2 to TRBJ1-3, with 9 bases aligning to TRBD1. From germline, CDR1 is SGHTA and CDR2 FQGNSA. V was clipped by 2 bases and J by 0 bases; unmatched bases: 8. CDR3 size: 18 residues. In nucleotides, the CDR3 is TGTGCCAGCAGCTTAAAGAGAGGACAGGGGCCCTCTGGAAACACCATATATTTT. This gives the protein CASSLKRGQGPSGNTIYF. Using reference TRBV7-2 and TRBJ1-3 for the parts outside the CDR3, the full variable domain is GAGVSQSPSNKVTEKGKDVELRCDPISGHTALYWYRQSLGQGLEFLIYFQGNSAPDKSGLPSDRFSAERTGGSVSTLTIQRTQQEDSAVYLCASSLKRGQGPSGNTIYFGEGSWLTVV.

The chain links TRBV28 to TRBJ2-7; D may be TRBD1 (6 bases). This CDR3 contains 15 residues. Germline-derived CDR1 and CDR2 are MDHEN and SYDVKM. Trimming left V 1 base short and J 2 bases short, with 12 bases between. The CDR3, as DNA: TGTGCCAGCAGTTTATTCCCAGGGGCGGCCTACGAGCAGTACTTC. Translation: CASSLFPGAAYEQYF.

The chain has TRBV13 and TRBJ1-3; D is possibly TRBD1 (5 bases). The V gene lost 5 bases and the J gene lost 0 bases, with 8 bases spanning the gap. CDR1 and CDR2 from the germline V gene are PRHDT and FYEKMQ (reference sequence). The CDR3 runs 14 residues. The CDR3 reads CASSRQFSGNTIYF. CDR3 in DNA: TGTGCCAGCAGCCGACAGTTCTCTGGAAACACCATATATTTT.

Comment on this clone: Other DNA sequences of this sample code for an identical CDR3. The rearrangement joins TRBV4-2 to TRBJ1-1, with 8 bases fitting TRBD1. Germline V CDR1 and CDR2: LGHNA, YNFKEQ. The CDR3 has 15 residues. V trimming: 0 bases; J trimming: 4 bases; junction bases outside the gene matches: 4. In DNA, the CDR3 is TGTGCCAGCAGCCAAGAGTCCCAGGGGGCCACTGAAGCTTTCTTT. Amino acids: CASSQESQGATEAFF.

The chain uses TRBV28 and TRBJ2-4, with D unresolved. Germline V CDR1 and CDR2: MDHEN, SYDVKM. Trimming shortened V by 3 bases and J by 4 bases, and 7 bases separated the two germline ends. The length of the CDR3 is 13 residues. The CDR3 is CASSFNSKNIQYF. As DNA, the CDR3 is TGTGCCAGCAGTTTCAACAGTAAAAACATTCAGTACTTC.

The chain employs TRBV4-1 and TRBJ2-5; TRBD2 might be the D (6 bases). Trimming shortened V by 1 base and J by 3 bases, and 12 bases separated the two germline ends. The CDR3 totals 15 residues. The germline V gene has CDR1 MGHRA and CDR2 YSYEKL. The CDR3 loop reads CASSQGGTYKETQYF. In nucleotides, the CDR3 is TGCGCCAGCAGCCAAGGTGGGACTTACAAAGAGACCCAGTACTTC.

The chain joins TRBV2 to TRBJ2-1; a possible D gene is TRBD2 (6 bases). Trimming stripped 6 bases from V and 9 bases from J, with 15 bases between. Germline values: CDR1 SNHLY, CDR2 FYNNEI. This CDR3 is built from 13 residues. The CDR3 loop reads CASRDMGGGEQFF. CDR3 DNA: TGTGCCAGCAGGGACATGGGAGGTGGTGAGCAGTTCTTC. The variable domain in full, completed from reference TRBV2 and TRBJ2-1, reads EPEVTQTPSHQVTQMGQEVILRCVPISNHLYFYWYRQILGQKVEFLVSFYNNEISEKSEIFDDQFSVERPDGSNFTLKIRSTKLEDSAMYFCASRDMGGGEQFFGPGTRLTVL.

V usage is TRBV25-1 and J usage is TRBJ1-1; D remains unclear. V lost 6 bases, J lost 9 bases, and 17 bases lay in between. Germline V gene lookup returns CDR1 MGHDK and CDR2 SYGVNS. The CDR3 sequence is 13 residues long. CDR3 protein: CASSVGLWEKAFF. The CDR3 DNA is TGTGCCAGCAGCGTCGGGTTGTGGGAGAAAGCTTTCTTT.

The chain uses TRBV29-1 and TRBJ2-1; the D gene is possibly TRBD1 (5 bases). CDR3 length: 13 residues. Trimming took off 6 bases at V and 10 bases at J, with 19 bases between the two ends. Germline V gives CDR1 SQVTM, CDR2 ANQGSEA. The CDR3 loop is CSVCWARSGEQFF. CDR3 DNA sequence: TGCAGCGTGTGCTGGGCCAGGTCAGGGGAGCAGTTCTTC.

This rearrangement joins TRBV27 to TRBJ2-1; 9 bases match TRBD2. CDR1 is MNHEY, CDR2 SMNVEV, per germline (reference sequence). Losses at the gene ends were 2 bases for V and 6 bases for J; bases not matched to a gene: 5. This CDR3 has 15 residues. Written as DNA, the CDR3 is TGTGCCAGCAGTTTACAAGGACTAGCGCCCAATGAGCAGTTCTTC. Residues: CASSLQGLAPNEQFF.

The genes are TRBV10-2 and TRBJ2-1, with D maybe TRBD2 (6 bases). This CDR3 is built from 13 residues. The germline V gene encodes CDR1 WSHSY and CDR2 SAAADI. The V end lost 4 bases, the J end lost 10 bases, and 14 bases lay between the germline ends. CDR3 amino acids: CASSGTPGDEQFF. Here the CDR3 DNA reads TGCGCCAGCAGTGGGACCCCGGGAGACGAGCAGTTCTTC.

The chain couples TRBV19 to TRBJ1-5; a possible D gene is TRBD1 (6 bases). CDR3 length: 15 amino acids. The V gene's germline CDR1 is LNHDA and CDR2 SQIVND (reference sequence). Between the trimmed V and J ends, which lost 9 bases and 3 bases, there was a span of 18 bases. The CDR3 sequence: CASEGGVGINQPQHF. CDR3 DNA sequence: TGTGCCAGCGAGGGGGGGGTTGGGATCAATCAGCCCCAGCATTTT.